This section outlines one T cell receptor (beta chain) sequence together with its context. TCRdb independently ran MiXCR on the RT-PCR reads; one entry per CDR3 protein. The repertoire has 550,000 to 750,000 distinct CDR3 sequences, approximately 15% of them found once; the top ten carry about 3.9%. CDR3 length: 19 residues. The germline CDR1 and CDR2 sequences are SGDLS and YYNGEE. The V gene end was trimmed by 3 bases and the J gene end by 5 bases; junction bases not matched to a gene: 17. The sequenced sample was memory CD4+ T cells from blood. This chain links TRBV9 with TRBJ2-3; 11 bases map to TRBD2. The sequence came from a female donor in good health, serving as a healthy control. The CDR3 spells CASSARGSVAGGLGDTQYF. CDR3 nucleotide sequence: TGTGCCAGCAGCGCCCGAGGTTCGGTAGCGGGAGGGCTTGGAGATACGCAGTATTTT. Full variable domain (rest looked up from reference TRBV9 and TRBJ2-3): DSGVTQTPKHLITATGQRVTLRCSPRSGDLSVYWYQQSLDQGLQFLIQYYNGEERAKGNILERFSAQQFPDLHSELNLSSLELGDSALYFCASSARGSVAGGLGDTQYFGPGTRLTVL.